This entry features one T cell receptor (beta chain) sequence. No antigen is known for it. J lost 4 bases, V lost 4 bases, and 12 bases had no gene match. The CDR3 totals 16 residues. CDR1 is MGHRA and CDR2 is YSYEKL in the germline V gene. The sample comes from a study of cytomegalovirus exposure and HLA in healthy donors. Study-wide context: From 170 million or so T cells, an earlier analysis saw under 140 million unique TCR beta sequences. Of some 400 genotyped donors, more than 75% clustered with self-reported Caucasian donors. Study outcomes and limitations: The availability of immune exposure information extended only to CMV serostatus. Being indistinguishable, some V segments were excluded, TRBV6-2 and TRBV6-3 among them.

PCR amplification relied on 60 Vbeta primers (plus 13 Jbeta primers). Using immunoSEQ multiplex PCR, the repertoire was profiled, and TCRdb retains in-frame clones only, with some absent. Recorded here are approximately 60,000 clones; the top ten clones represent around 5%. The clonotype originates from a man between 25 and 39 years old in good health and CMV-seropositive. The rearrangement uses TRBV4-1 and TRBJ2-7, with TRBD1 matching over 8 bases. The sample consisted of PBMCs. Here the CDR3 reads CASSPHRDRKHYEQYF. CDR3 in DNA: TGCGCCAGCAGCCCACACCGGGACAGGAAACATTACGAGCAGTACTTC.